One and the same sample provided the 8 T cell receptor beta chains below, sequenced in a study of CD8 T cells in ankylosing spondylitis. TCRdb itself ran the 5' RACE reads through MiXCR, one entry per CDR3 protein. Found here are over 200,000 distinct CDR3 sequences, approximately 10% of them singletons; the top ten hold over 20%. The sequencing sample was made of blood, either unsorted or a sorted T cell fraction (not recorded which). Source of these receptors: a male donor with ankylosing spondylitis or in good health (not recorded which).

On this clonotype: A much larger clonotype is one base distant, so this may be a read error. This CDR3 fails to terminate in the conserved phenylalanine or tryptophan, so it likely reflects a read error. This chain links TRBV5-6 with TRBJ2-1; D remains unclear. This CDR3 contains 14 residues. Germline CDR1 is SGHDT and CDR2 is YYEEEE. V lost 7 bases to trimming and J lost 6 bases, with 17 bases between them. The CDR3 DNA sequence: TGTGCCAGCCCTCGTGCCGGCCCCCCCAATGAGCAGTTCTTG. Its protein product is CASPRAGPPNEQFL.

This clonotype was recorded many times. V and J are TRBV28 and TRBJ2-7; a weak D match, TRBD1 (5 bases). Per the germline V gene, CDR1 is MDHEN and CDR2 is SYDVKM. Trimming took off 1 base at V and 5 bases at J, with 12 bases between the two ends. CDR3 length: 14 amino acids. In nucleotides, the CDR3 is TGTGCCAGCAGTTTATCAGGGTCAGGGAACGAGCAGTACTTC. It is translated as CASSLSGSGNEQYF.

The table lists this clonotype with a few counts. This chain uses TRBV6-4 with TRBJ2-3; TRBD2 matches at 9 bases. The CDR3 runs 15 residues. V was pared by 6 bases and J by 0 bases, with 4 bases of the junction left unmatched. Germline-derived CDR1 and CDR2 are MRHNA and SNTAGT. The CDR3 DNA reads TGTGCCAGCAGCCCAGCGGGGGGAAGCACAGATACGCAGTATTTT. This encodes CASSPAGGSTDTQYF.

In its sample, this clonotype was seen many times. CDR3: CSGEGESGLIYNEQFF. The CDR3 coding sequence is TGCAGCGGGGAAGGAGAGAGCGGCCTCATCTACAATGAGCAGTTCTTC. J is TRBJ2-1 and V is TRBV29-1; D is possibly TRBD2 (5 bases). The germline CDR1 and CDR2 sequences are SQVTM and ANQGSEA. The CDR3 loop spans 16 amino acids. V gave up 7 bases and J gave up 3 bases, with 22 bases separating them.

This clonotype was observed at least ten times. This rearrangement joins TRBV28 to TRBJ2-1; perhaps TRBD2 as D (5 bases). Germline assignment: CDR1 MDHEN and CDR2 SYDVKM. V gave up 1 base and J gave up 0 bases, with 13 bases separating them. The CDR3 extends over 17 amino acids. CDR3 loop: CASSLFKSGGSYNEQFF. For the CDR3, the DNA is TGTGCCAGCAGTTTATTTAAGAGCGGAGGCTCCTACAATGAGCAGTTCTTC.

This clonotype was seen at least ten times. The chain combines TRBV29-1 with TRBJ1-1; 9 nucleotides align to TRBD1. V trimming: 6 bases; J trimming: 5 bases; junction bases outside the gene matches: 16. Germline CDR1 reads SQVTM; CDR2 reads ANQGSEA. The CDR3 has 16 residues. This chain's CDR3 is CSVAGQGMGGKTEAFF. The CDR3 DNA sequence: TGCAGCGTAGCCGGACAGGGGATGGGAGGGAAGACTGAAGCTTTCTTT.

This clonotype was seen a handful of times. CDR3 coding DNA: TGCAGTGCTAGGAGGGAATTCAATGAGCAGTTCTTC. It codes for CSARREFNEQFF. The chain recombines TRBV20-1 with TRBJ2-1; the D gene is possibly TRBD2 (5 bases). Trimming pared 3 bases from V and 6 bases from J, leaving 9 bases between. CDR3 size: 12 residues. Germline assignment: CDR1 DFQATT and CDR2 SNEGSKA (reference sequence).

In this sample, this clonotype turned up many times. The chain has TRBV28 and TRBJ1-6; a weak D match, TRBD1 (6 bases). V dropped 6 bases and J dropped 6 bases, with 9 bases sitting between them. The germline V gene encodes CDR1 MDHEN and CDR2 SYDVKM. The CDR3 has 13 residues. CDR3 sequence: CASRDSLNSPLHF. CDR3 DNA sequence: TGTGCCAGCAGGGACAGCCTTAATTCACCCCTCCACTTT. Complete variable domain (other parts from reference TRBV28 and TRBJ1-6): DVKVTQSSRYLVKRTGEKVFLECVQDMDHENMFWYRQDPGLGLRLIYFSYDVKMKEKGDIPEGYSVSREKKERFSLILESASTNQTSMYLCASRDSLNSPLHFGNGTRLTVT.